The 9 T cell receptor beta chains listed next were all sequenced from one sample in a study of blood T cell repertoires in COVID-19. Clones were sequenced by immunoSEQ multiplex PCR, and TCRdb holds only the in-frame ones, with some missing. The repertoire has some 130,000 clones, 70% to 85% of them found once; the top ten carry approximately 3.5%. The source material was peripheral blood. These receptors were taken from a man aged 55-75 years with acute or convalescent COVID-19.

The chain has TRBV6-6 and TRBJ1-1; D remains unclear. Germline V gene data show CDR1 as MNHNY and CDR2 as SVGAGI (reference sequence). V lost 0 bases and J lost 2, with 7 bases in between. CDR3 size: 14 residues. CDR3 in amino acids: CASSYSTVNTEAFF. The CDR3 nucleotides read TGTGCCAGCAGTTACTCAACGGTCAACACTGAAGCTTTCTTT.

This clone was detected only a few times. The rearrangement links TRBV27 to TRBJ2-7; TRBD2 matches at 10 bases. Unmatched junction bases numbered 12, after V lost 6 bases and J lost 10 bases. The germline V gene has CDR1 MNHEY and CDR2 SMNVEV (reference sequence). The CDR3 totals 14 residues. The CDR3 sequence: CASSLGSSGSIQYF. In DNA, the CDR3 is TGTGCCAGCAGCTTGGGGTCTAGCGGGAGTATACAGTACTTC.

CDR3 protein: CASSLVQTSTDTQYF. The CDR3 DNA is TGTGCCAGCAGCTTGGTGCAGACTAGCACAGATACGCAGTATTTT. The chain has TRBV5-5 and TRBJ2-3; D unresolved. This CDR3 has 15 residues. V lost 0 bases to trimming and J lost 0 bases, with 8 bases between them. Germline V gene lookup returns CDR1 SGHKS and CDR2 YYEKEE (reference sequence).

The chain employs TRBV27 and TRBJ2-1, with a possible D match to TRBD2 (5 bases). The V gene's germline CDR1 is MNHEY and CDR2 SMNVEV (reference sequence). Trimming removed 3 bases from V and 3 bases from J, with 9 bases in between. The CDR3 sequence is 14 residues long. This chain's CDR3 is CASSFGDYYNEQFF. The CDR3 DNA follows: TGTGCCAGCAGTTTTGGCGACTACTACAATGAGCAGTTCTTC.

This chain links TRBV7-2 with TRBJ1-1; D is ambiguous. V was pared by 5 bases and J by 1 base, with 20 bases between. CDR3 length equals 17 residues. Germline V CDR1 and CDR2: SGHTA, FQGNSA. The CDR3 sequence: CASSQRGAWQTNTEAFF. The CDR3 DNA is TGTGCCAGCAGCCAGCGCGGCGCGTGGCAGACGAACACTGAAGCTTTCTTT.

This chain joins TRBV5-1 and TRBJ1-1; tentative D call: TRBD1 (5 bases). CDR1 and CDR2 from the germline V gene are SGHRS and YFSETQ. The CDR3 length is 15 residues. V was pared by 4 bases and J by 0 bases, with 13 bases between. In DNA, the CDR3 is TGCGCCAGCAGCCATAAGGCAGGGCTGAACACTGAAGCTTTCTTT. As protein: CASSHKAGLNTEAFF.

This clone was seen more than once but under ten times. The gene calls are TRBV7-2 and TRBJ1-2; D unclear. From germline, CDR1 is SGHTA and CDR2 FQGNSA. This CDR3 comprises 15 residues. Between the trimmed V and J ends, which lost 7 bases and 4 bases, there was a span of 19 bases. The CDR3 DNA reads as TGTGCCAGCAACCCCTATACCGGGGATGGCTATGGCTACACCTTC. Protein sequence: CASNPYTGDGYGYTF.

The chain uses TRBV19 and TRBJ1-5, with D possibly TRBD1 on 5 matching bases. This CDR3 spans 13 amino acids. V dropped 6 bases and J dropped 2 bases, with 8 bases sitting between them. CDR1 is LNHDA and CDR2 is SQIVND in the germline V gene (reference sequence). The CDR3, as DNA: TGTGCCAGTAGGGGGCCGGGCAATCAGCCCCAGCATTTT. Translated: CASRGPGNQPQHF. The full variable domain, rest sourced from reference TRBV19 and TRBJ1-5, is DGGITQSPKYLFRKEGQNVTLSCEQNLNHDAMYWYRQDPGQGLRLIYYSQIVNDFQKGDIAEGYSVSREKKESFPLTVTSAQKNPTAFYLCASRGPGNQPQHFGDGTRLSIL.

The V and J genes are TRBV2 and TRBJ2-3, with 9 positions matching TRBD2. The CDR3 length is 15 residues. J lost 3 bases, V lost 5 bases, and 6 bases had no gene match. Germline V gives CDR1 SNHLY, CDR2 FYNNEI. As DNA, the CDR3 is TGTGCCAGCAGTAGACTAGCGGTGGGGACAGATACGCAGTATTTT. Encoded protein: CASSRLAVGTDTQYF.